A selection of T cell receptor beta chains follows, all from one sample in a study of graft-versus-host responses after intestinal transplantation. Assay used: immunoSEQ multiplex PCR; TCRdb lists only in-frame clones, some missing. Of approximately 10,000 clones listed, 70% to 90% were seen once; the top ten hold 9.9%. Sequencing used PBMCs, obtained 240 to 250 days after intestinal transplant. These TCRs come from a human patient who received an intestinal transplant, so some T cells may come from the graft donor. The CDR3 runs from the conserved cysteine through the conserved F or W. Each record gives: D gene, V gene, J gene, clone size, CDR3 DNA, CDR3 protein. D genes are given only for firm matches. Clone size is given for some rows only: seen once, a few or many times, or a class if the clone is expanded.

d_gene: TRBD1; v_gene: TRBV28; j_gene: TRBJ2-2; abundance: once; CDR3nt: TGTGCCAGCAATCCGACAGGGGGGCTCGGCACCGGGGAGCTGTTTTTT; CDR3aa: CASNPTGGLGTGELFF
d_gene: TRBD1; v_gene: TRBV27; j_gene: TRBJ2-7; abundance: .; CDR3nt: TGTGCCAGCAGTTTCAGGGGGCGCGAGGACGAGCAGTACTTC; CDR3aa: CASSFRGREDEQYF
d_gene: TRBD2; v_gene: TRBV7-7; j_gene: TRBJ2-7; abundance: .; CDR3nt: TGTGCTAGCAGCGCTACTAGCGGGAGCTACGAGCAGTACTTC; CDR3aa: CASSATSGSYEQYF
d_gene: .; v_gene: TRBV5-1; j_gene: TRBJ2-5; abundance: once; CDR3nt: TGCGCCAGCAGCTTGGGTGACCTACAAGAGACCCAGTACTTC; CDR3aa: CASSLGDLQETQYF
d_gene: .; v_gene: TRBV6-1; j_gene: TRBJ1-1; abundance: .; CDR3nt: TGTGCCAGCCGGACCGGGGAAGCTTTCTTT; CDR3aa: CASRTGEAFF
d_gene: .; v_gene: TRBV7-3; j_gene: TRBJ2-5; abundance: .; CDR3nt: TGTGCCAGCAGCCCTACCGGGCCGGGAGAGACCCAGTACTTC; CDR3aa: CASSPTGPGETQYF
d_gene: .; v_gene: TRBV6-1; j_gene: TRBJ2-7; abundance: .; CDR3nt: TGTGCCAGCAGTGAAATCCTTGTTGAGCAGTACTTC; CDR3aa: CASSEILVEQYF
d_gene: .; v_gene: TRBV5-6; j_gene: TRBJ1-1; abundance: once; CDR3nt: TGTGCCAGCAGCTTACGTGGGACTGAAGCTTTCTTT; CDR3aa: CASSLRGTEAFF
d_gene: TRBD2; v_gene: TRBV9; j_gene: TRBJ2-1; abundance: .; CDR3nt: TGTGCCAGCAGCGTAGAACGATCTAGCGGGAGTGGCCATGAGCAGTTCTTC; CDR3aa: CASSVERSSGSGHEQFF
d_gene: .; v_gene: TRBV10-3; j_gene: TRBJ2-3; abundance: .; CDR3nt: TGTGCCAGCGGGATGAGTGGAGGGCACCCGGATACGCAGTATTTT; CDR3aa: CASGMSGGHPDTQYF
d_gene: TRBD1; v_gene: TRBV6-5; j_gene: TRBJ2-5; abundance: .; CDR3nt: TGTGCCAGCAGTTTACGCGGGACAGGGTTTGAAGAGACCCAGTACTTC; CDR3aa: CASSLRGTGFEETQYF
d_gene: TRBD2; v_gene: TRBV11-2; j_gene: TRBJ2-7; abundance: .; CDR3nt: TGTGCCAGCAGCGATAGTCGGGGAGGGTACGAGCAGTACTTC; CDR3aa: CASSDSRGGYEQYF
d_gene: TRBD2; v_gene: TRBV30; j_gene: TRBJ2-4; abundance: .; CDR3nt: TGTGCCTGGAGTGTCGCGGGAGGGCCCTTATTCGTTGCCAAAAACATTCAGTACTTC; CDR3aa: CAWSVAGGPLFVAKNIQYF
d_gene: .; v_gene: TRBV5-1; j_gene: TRBJ2-1; abundance: .; CDR3nt: TGCGCCAGCAGCTGGGGCCCCTCAGTCGATGAGCAGTTCTTC; CDR3aa: CASSWGPSVDEQFF
d_gene: .; v_gene: TRBV28; j_gene: TRBJ2-3; abundance: .; CDR3nt: TGTGCCAGCTCTTCCGGCCCCCGGGGAGCCACAGATACGCAGTATTTT; CDR3aa: CASSSGPRGATDTQYF
d_gene: TRBD1; v_gene: TRBV25-1; j_gene: TRBJ1-1; abundance: few; CDR3nt: TGTGCCAGCAGTGCCCTTGGGACAGGAACACTCACTGAAGCTTTCTTT; CDR3aa: CASSALGTGTLTEAFF
d_gene: .; v_gene: TRBV28; j_gene: TRBJ2-7; abundance: once; CDR3nt: TGTGCCAGCAGTTTTTCCCTAATGCAGGACAGCCCCACCTACGAGCAGTACTTC; CDR3aa: CASSFSLMQDSPTYEQYF
d_gene: TRBD2; v_gene: TRBV4-1; j_gene: TRBJ2-1; abundance: .; CDR3nt: TGCGCCAGCAGCCAATCCGGGAGGAAAAACAATGAGCAGTTCTTC; CDR3aa: CASSQSGRKNNEQFF
d_gene: TRBD2; v_gene: TRBV19; j_gene: TRBJ2-7; abundance: .; CDR3nt: TGTGCCAGTAGTCCGGCTAGCGGGAGCTCCTACGAGCAGTACTTC; CDR3aa: CASSPASGSSYEQYF
d_gene: .; v_gene: TRBV5-5; j_gene: TRBJ1-1; abundance: .; CDR3nt: TGTGCCAGCAGCTTTTCGACAGGGAACACTGAAGCTTTCTTT; CDR3aa: CASSFSTGNTEAFF
d_gene: TRBD2; v_gene: TRBV19; j_gene: TRBJ2-2; abundance: .; CDR3nt: TGTGCCAGTAGCAGGACTAGCGGGAGGGCGAACACCGGGGAGCTGTTTTTT; CDR3aa: CASSRTSGRANTGELFF
d_gene: .; v_gene: TRBV28; j_gene: TRBJ2-3; abundance: .; CDR3nt: TGTGCCAGCAGTCACAGCACAGATACGCAGTATTTT; CDR3aa: CASSHSTDTQYF
d_gene: TRBD1; v_gene: TRBV19; j_gene: TRBJ1-2; abundance: once; CDR3nt: TGTGCCAGTAGAACCGGGACAGGGTTTAGCTATGGCTACACCTTC; CDR3aa: CASRTGTGFSYGYTF
d_gene: .; v_gene: TRBV6-4; j_gene: TRBJ2-2; abundance: .; CDR3nt: TGTGCCAGCAGTGACAGCGACACCGGGGAGCTGTTTTTT; CDR3aa: CASSDSDTGELFF
d_gene: .; v_gene: TRBV18; j_gene: TRBJ1-1; abundance: once; CDR3nt: TGTGCCAGCTCACCTCAAGCAAAAGGGCTGGCTGAAGCTTTCTTT; CDR3aa: CASSPQAKGLAEAFF
d_gene: .; v_gene: TRBV5-1; j_gene: TRBJ1-5; abundance: .; CDR3nt: TGCGCCAGCAGCCCGGACTGGAATCAGCCCCAGCATTTT; CDR3aa: CASSPDWNQPQHF
d_gene: .; v_gene: TRBV28; j_gene: TRBJ1-5; abundance: few; CDR3nt: TGTGCCAGCAGATTGAGGGGTCAGCCCCAGCATTTT; CDR3aa: CASRLRGQPQHF
d_gene: .; v_gene: TRBV9; j_gene: TRBJ2-7; abundance: .; CDR3nt: TGTGCCAGCAGCCTCGGGGGAGGCACCTACGAGCAGTACTTC; CDR3aa: CASSLGGGTYEQYF